This T cell receptor beta chain is from a study of shared clonotypes between healthy human individuals. Concerning this clone: The target antigen is unknown.

Regarding the study as a whole: Compared with memory subsets, naive subsets generally had larger estimated richness. It was the non-shared clonotypes that had lower generation probabilities than clonotypes shared by all four donors.

Here immunoSEQ multiplex PCR was the method, and the copy in TCRdb shows in-frame clones only, minus some. Here the sample spans some 580,000 clones, more than 95% being singletons. CDR1 and CDR2 from the germline V gene are KGHSH and LQKENI. The V segment lost 0 bases and the J segment 8 bases; nucleotides outside the gene matches: 14. This CDR3 is 18 amino acids long. V gene TRBV18 combines with J gene TRBJ2-1, with 9 nucleotides matching TRBD2. The TCR sequence derives from a woman younger than 45 in good health. Sequencing used naive CD4+ T cells sorted from blood. Described subset: CD45RA+ positively selected. The CDR3: CASSPPGGLAGFKDEQFF. The CDR3 bases are TGTGCCAGCTCACCACCGGGGGGGCTAGCGGGATTCAAAGATGAGCAGTTCTTC.